This TCR beta chain was identified during a study of T cells after posttransplantation cyclophosphamide. Overall study findings and caveats: Skin or GI-infiltrating T cells shared few TRB sequences with blood. Later blood repertoires were often dominated by clones from the donor CD8+ memory compartment.

This clone appeared many times. Its antigen is unidentified. Germline CDR1 is SGHDT and CDR2 is YYEEEE. The CDR3 runs 15 residues. The J segment lost 2 bases and the V segment lost 2 bases, leaving 4 bases of the junction unmatched. TCRdb's copy holds only in-frame clones and misses some; the assay was immunoSEQ multiplex PCR. This repertoire holds about 5,400 clones, and none appear only once. Cyclophosphamide on days +3 and +4 followed busulfan-fludarabine conditioning and a marrow graft. This material consisted of PBMCs, taken roughly 380 days after allogeneic stem cell transplant with posttransplant cyclophosphamide. This chain links TRBV5-6 with TRBJ1-3, with TRBD1 matching over 7 bases. The TCR sequence derives from a male patient over 55 who received an allogeneic stem cell transplant from a related donor, was CMV-positive, and had acute GVHD only. Some T cells could come from the graft donor. DNA of the CDR3: TGTGCCAGCAGCTTCGACAGGGTTCCTGGAAACACCATATATTTT. Amino acid sequence: CASSFDRVPGNTIYF.